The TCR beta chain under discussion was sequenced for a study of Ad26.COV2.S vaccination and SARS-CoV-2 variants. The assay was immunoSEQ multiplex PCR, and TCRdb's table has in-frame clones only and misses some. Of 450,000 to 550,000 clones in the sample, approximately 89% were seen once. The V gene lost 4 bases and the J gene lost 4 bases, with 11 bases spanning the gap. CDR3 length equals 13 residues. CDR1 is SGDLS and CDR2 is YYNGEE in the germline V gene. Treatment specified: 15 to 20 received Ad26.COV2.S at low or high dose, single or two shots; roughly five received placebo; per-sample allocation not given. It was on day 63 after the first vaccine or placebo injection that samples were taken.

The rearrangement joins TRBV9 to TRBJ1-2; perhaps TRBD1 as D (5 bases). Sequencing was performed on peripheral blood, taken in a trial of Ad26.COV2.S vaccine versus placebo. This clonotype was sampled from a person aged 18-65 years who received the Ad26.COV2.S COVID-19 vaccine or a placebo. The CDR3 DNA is TGTGCCAGCAGCCCGGGGGGGACCTATGGCTACACCTTC. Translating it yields CASSPGGTYGYTF.